The 17 T cell receptor beta chains in this list originate from one sample, sequenced in a study of blood T cell repertoires in COVID-19. Clones were sequenced by immunoSEQ multiplex PCR, and TCRdb holds only the in-frame ones, with some missing. The sample consists of about 51,000 clones, more than 70% of them appearing once. The sequenced sample was peripheral blood. The receptors stem from a man older than 75 with active COVID-19.

This rearrangement joins TRBV28 to TRBJ1-2, with 10 bases identical to TRBD1. CDR1 MDHEN and CDR2 SYDVKM come from the germline V gene. Unmatched junction bases numbered 7, after V lost 6 bases and J lost 6 bases. The CDR3 contains 14 residues. As DNA, the CDR3 is TGTGCCAGCAGCTGGACAGGGGGGGACGATGGCTACACCTTC. Protein product: CASSWTGGDDGYTF.

The J gene is TRBJ1-4, the V gene TRBV7-9; possible D gene TRBD1, 5 bases. Germline V CDR1 and CDR2: SEHNR, FQNEAQ (reference sequence). The CDR3 covers 18 residues. V lost 0 bases and J 13 bases, leaving 27 bases between the germline ends. The CDR3 coding sequence is TGTGCCAGCAGCTTAGCGTATGCCTCCTATGGCTCTCCGGGGGGACTGTTTTTT. As protein: CASSLAYASYGSPGGLFF.

This sequence joins TRBV18 and TRBJ2-2, with a possible D match to TRBD2 (5 bases). V lost 10 bases and J lost 5, with 20 bases in between. The CDR3 is made up of 15 amino acids. Germline V gives CDR1 KGHSH, CDR2 LQKENI. The CDR3: CATSTPRGETGELFF. The CDR3 nucleotides read TGTGCCACCTCGACTCCTCGTGGGGAGACCGGGGAGCTGTTTTTT.

This clone was detected only a few times. The rearrangement links TRBV7-2 to TRBJ2-7; possibly TRBD2 for D (6 bases). V was cut by 3 bases and J by 4 bases, with 10 bases left in between. The CDR3 is 13 residues long. Looked up from germline, CDR1 is SGHTA and CDR2 is FQGNSA. The CDR3 loop is CASSFASEYEQYF. Written as DNA, the CDR3 is TGTGCCAGCAGCTTTGCTAGCGAATACGAGCAGTACTTC.

V is TRBV24-1 and J is TRBJ2-1; 7 nucleotides agree with TRBD2. The CDR3 loop spans 15 amino acids. The trim removed 11 bases at V and 6 bases at J, leaving 15 bases unmatched. Germline loops: CDR1 KGHDR, CDR2 SFDVKD. The CDR3 nucleotides are TGTGCCAGCAATTTAGCGGGTCCTTCTAGCAATGAGCAGTTCTTC. The encoded protein is CASNLAGPSSNEQFF.

This rearrangement joins TRBV7-9 to TRBJ1-1; 8 bases are shared with TRBD1. Losses at the gene ends were 2 bases for V and 4 bases for J; bases not matched to a gene: 3. Looked up from germline, CDR1 is SEHNR and CDR2 is FQNEAQ (reference sequence). This CDR3 is 14 amino acids long. The CDR3 DNA is TGTGCCAGCAGCTTAACAGGGGGTGGCACTGAAGCTTTCTTT. Translating gives CASSLTGGGTEAFF.

CDR3 region: CASSKGTGGAYEQYF. CDR3 nucleotide sequence: TGTGCCAGCAGCAAAGGGACAGGGGGCGCCTACGAGCAGTACTTC. This chain connects TRBV21-1 to TRBJ2-7; the table gives TRBD1 as D, unverified against the DNA. TRBV21-1 constitutes a pseudogene. This CDR3 comprises 15 residues.

The genes are TRBV6-2 or TRBV6-3 and TRBJ2-7, with D perhaps TRBD1 (6 bases). Trimming removed 2 bases at V and 5 bases at J, with 16 bases between. The CDR3 runs 15 residues. Germline CDR1 and CDR2: MNHEY and SVGEGT. DNA for the CDR3: TGTGCCAGCAGTTACCTAGGGGGTACGAGAAACGAGCAGTACTTC. Protein: CASSYLGGTRNEQYF.

In DNA form, the CDR3 reads TGTGCCAGTAATGTACCACAGTCCGGGGAGCTGTTTTTT. Amino acids: CASNVPQSGELFF. The chain carries TRBV19 and TRBJ2-2; unclear D gene. Germline V gives CDR1 LNHDA, CDR2 SQIVND (reference sequence). V was shortened by 7 bases and J by 6 bases, with 12 bases between the two germline ends. The CDR3 is made up of 13 amino acids.

The chain combines TRBV14 with TRBJ2-7, with D possibly being TRBD1 (6 bases). The germline CDR1 and CDR2 sequences are SGHDN and FVKESK. This CDR3 contains 18 residues. Trimming removed 1 base from V and 7 bases from J, with 26 bases in between. The CDR3 bases are TGTGCCAGCAGCCAAGGATCATTCCCTGACAGGTACCCTAGGGAGCAGTACTTC. This translates into CASSQGSFPDRYPREQYF. Looking up the rest from reference TRBV14 and TRBJ2-7 gives the full variable domain: EAGVTQFPSHSVIEKGQTVTLRCDPISGHDNLYWYRRVMGKEIKFLLHFVKESKQDESGMPNNRFLAERTGGTYSTLKVQPAELEDSGVYFCASSQGSFPDRYPREQYFGPGTRLTVT.

This rearrangement joins TRBV7-8 to TRBJ1-5; D is uncertain. V was shortened by 5 bases and J by 8 bases, with 13 bases between the two germline ends. In germline, CDR1 is SGHVS, CDR2 FQNEAQ. CDR3 size: 13 residues. The DNA of the CDR3 is TGTGCCAGCAGCGGTTATAAAGGAGAGCCCCAGCATTTT. Protein sequence: CASSGYKGEPQHF.

The chain links TRBV27 to TRBJ1-3; D uncertain. The germline CDR1 and CDR2 sequences are MNHEY and SMNVEV (reference sequence). The V end lost 6 bases, the J end lost 0 bases, and 12 bases lay between the germline ends. The length of the CDR3 is 15 residues. CDR3 coding DNA: TGTGCCAGCAGCCCCAGCGGCCTCTCTGGAAACACCATATATTTT. Amino acid sequence: CASSPSGLSGNTIYF.

This chain links TRBV13 with TRBJ2-2; D is unclear. Germline V gene data show CDR1 as PRHDT and CDR2 as FYEKMQ (reference sequence). The CDR3 contains 14 residues. With 2 bases removed from V and 2 bases from J, the gap between germline ends came to 6 bases. CDR3 sequence reads: CASSLMTNTGELFF. As DNA, the CDR3 is TGTGCCAGCAGCTTAATGACAAACACCGGGGAGCTGTTTTTT. The complete variable domain, with remaining parts taken from reference TRBV13 and TRBJ2-2, reads AAGVIQSPRHLIKEKRETATLKCYPIPRHDTVYWYQQGPGQDPQFLISFYEKMQSDKGSIPDRFSAQQFSDYHSELNMSSLELGDSALYFCASSLMTNTGELFFGEGSRLTVL.

The chain has TRBV2 and TRBJ2-5; 8 bases fit TRBD2. Germline V gene sequence: CDR1 SNHLY, CDR2 FYNNEI. V lost 7 bases and J lost 4; bases outside the gene matches: 11. This CDR3 spans 15 amino acids. The CDR3 DNA is TGTGCCAGCACTGAGACTAGCGCCAGAGGAGAGACCCAGTACTTC. This gives the protein CASTETSARGETQYF.

This chain uses TRBV7-2 with TRBJ2-3; D is uncertain. The CDR3 contains 15 residues. Looked up from germline, CDR1 is SGHTA and CDR2 is FQGNSA. The V end was cut by 5 bases, the J end by 4 bases, with 16 bases between. The CDR3 sequence: CASSLTPGMADTQYF. The CDR3 region has the DNA TGTGCCAGCAGCCTAACCCCCGGTATGGCAGATACGCAGTATTTT. Complete variable domain (other parts from reference TRBV7-2 and TRBJ2-3): GAGVSQSPSNKVTEKGKDVELRCDPISGHTALYWYRQSLGQGLEFLIYFQGNSAPDKSGLPSDRFSAERTGGSVSTLTIQRTQQEDSAVYLCASSLTPGMADTQYFGPGTRLTVL.

The chain couples TRBV7-3 to TRBJ2-1, with TRBD2 matching over 10 bases. The CDR3 has 17 residues. CDR1 is SGHTA, CDR2 FQGTGA, per germline. Unmatched junction bases numbered 5, after V lost 2 bases and J lost 1 base. The CDR3 sequence is CASSLQSGRASYNEQFF. CDR3 bases: TGTGCCAGCAGCTTACAAAGCGGGAGGGCATCCTACAATGAGCAGTTCTTC.

The chain uses TRBV5-6 and TRBJ1-3; D is perhaps TRBD1 (5 bases). Germline assignment: CDR1 SGHDT and CDR2 YYEEEE. V lost 3 bases and J lost 0, with 10 bases in between. The length of the CDR3 is 15 residues. In DNA, the CDR3 is TGTGCCAGCAGCTCGAGGACACTCTCTGGAAACACCATATATTTT. Its protein product is CASSSRTLSGNTIYF.